Reported below is one T cell receptor beta chain. Those who participated ranged in age from roughly 18 to 90 years and resided in approximately 26 US areas. Cohort 3 recovered donors had two negative PCRs, clearance, or symptom resolution. These data are taken from a study of blood T cell repertoires in COVID-19. About the research overall: PBMCs, B-cell-depleted T cells, or T cells provided the cDNA or gDNA that made up the material.

V lost 4 bases and J 0 bases, leaving 3 bases between the germline ends. This CDR3 is 13 amino acids long. Germline CDR1 MGHDK, CDR2 SYGVNS. Source study methods: Amplification with reference gene primers provided the estimates of nucleated cell counts. Libraries were prepared by immunoSEQ multiplex PCR; TCRdb keeps only in-frame clonotypes and omits some of them. From that table come the V and J calls and clone size; the DNA was used to work out D and trimming. Of approximately 310,000 clones detected, 75% to 90% appear once; the ten largest clones hold around 4.8%. Input material: PBMCs or T cells enriched from blood (not recorded which). This sequence joins TRBV25-1 and TRBJ2-2; D is unclear. The sequence was obtained from a man in his fifties or sixties who had recovered from COVID-19. In DNA form, the CDR3 reads TGTGCCAGCAGTGTCGCGAACACCGGGGAGCTGTTTTTT. It translates to CASSVANTGELFF. The full variable domain, with the rest looked up from reference TRBV25-1 and TRBJ2-2, is EADIYQTPRYLVIGTGKKITLECSQTMGHDKMYWYQQDPGMELHLIHYSYGVNSTEKGDLSSESTVSRIRTEHFPLTLESARPSHTSQYLCASSVANTGELFFGEGSRLTVL.